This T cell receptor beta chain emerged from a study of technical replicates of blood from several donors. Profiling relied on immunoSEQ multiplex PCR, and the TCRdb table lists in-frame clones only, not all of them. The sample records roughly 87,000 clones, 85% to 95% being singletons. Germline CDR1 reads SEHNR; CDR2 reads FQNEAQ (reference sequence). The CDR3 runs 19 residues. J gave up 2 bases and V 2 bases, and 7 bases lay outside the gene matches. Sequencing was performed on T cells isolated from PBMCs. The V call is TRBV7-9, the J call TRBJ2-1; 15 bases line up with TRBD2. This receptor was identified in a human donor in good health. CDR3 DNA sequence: TGTGCCAGCAGCTTATCCCCGGGACTAGCGGGAGGTACCTACAATGAGCAGTTCTTC. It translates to CASSLSPGLAGGTYNEQFF.